The clone carrying this TCR beta chain has just one count. Other DNA sequences of this sample code for an identical CDR3. The germline V and J ends were trimmed by 3 bases and 0 bases, with 6 bases remaining between them. The CDR3 contains 14 residues. The germline V gene has CDR1 SGHVS and CDR2 FQNEAQ. The sample is drawn from a study of blood T cell repertoires in COVID-19. Whole-study context: The analysed material was cDNA or gDNA that came from T cells, B-cell-depleted T cells, or PBMCs.

Authors' methods: Counts of nucleated cells, estimated from reference gene primer amplification, were obtained. Assay used: immunoSEQ multiplex PCR; TCRdb lists only in-frame clones, some missing. V and J calls plus clone size are reproduced from that table; the DNA served to infer D and trimming. The sample has around 160,000 clones, approximately 80% seen once; the top ten hold about a tenth. The clonotype was recovered from a human donor in a cohort sampled during active COVID-19. The sample consisted of peripheral blood. The rearrangement uses TRBV7-8 and TRBJ1-3; D remains ambiguous. The DNA of the CDR3 is TGTGCCAGCAGCTTGAGGGACTCTGGAAACACCATATATTTT. It codes for CASSLRDSGNTIYF. Complete variable domain (other parts from reference TRBV7-8 and TRBJ1-3): GAGVSQSPRYKVAKRGQDVALRCDPISGHVSLFWYQQALGQGPEFLTYFQNEAQLDKSGLPSDRFFAERPEGSVSTLKIQRTQQEDSAVYLCASSLRDSGNTIYFGEGSWLTVV.